The 27 T cell receptor beta chains below all came from one sample that was sequenced in a study of cytomegalovirus exposure and HLA in healthy donors (TCRdb year 2017). Library prep was done by the immunoSEQ multiplex PCR assay. For the multiplex PCR, a mixture combining 60 forward primers for TCR Vbeta segments and 13 reverse primers for TCR Jbeta segments was used. TCRdb provides this immuneACCESS table in a form limited to in-frame rearrangements. Some clones are lacking; in checked studies, under half of them reflect an unresolved V gene, and why the rest are absent is not known. A total of approximately 200,000 clones appear in this sample, 75% to 85% of them only once. About 2% of the sample goes to the ten largest clones. Sequencing was carried out using PBMCs. The receptors were gathered from a woman between 45 and 60 years old in good health and CMV-seronegative.

The chain couples TRBV18 to TRBJ2-6, with D perhaps TRBD1 (5 bases). Germline V gene data show CDR1 as KGHSH and CDR2 as LQKENI. V was shortened by 4 bases and J by 2 bases, with 12 bases between the two germline ends. The CDR3 contains 16 residues. The CDR3: CASSRQGPTGANVLTF. In DNA, the CDR3 is TGTGCCAGCTCACGGCAGGGCCCCACTGGGGCCAACGTCCTGACTTTC.

The CDR3 protein is CASSLPGAGNTIYF. Here the CDR3 DNA reads TGTGCCAGCAGCTTGCCCGGGGCTGGAAACACCATATATTTT. J is TRBJ1-3 and V is TRBV5-6; unclear D gene. Germline-derived CDR1 and CDR2 are SGHDT and YYEEEE. This CDR3 region has 14 residues. Trimming removed 1 base at V and 2 bases at J, with 7 bases between.

In DNA form, the CDR3 reads TGTGCCAGCAGTGGAGGGACTAGCGGGAGAAGCACAGATACGCAGTATTTT. Protein sequence: CASSGGTSGRSTDTQYF. The chain is built from TRBV28 and TRBJ2-3; TRBD2 matches 14 bases. J was trimmed by 0 bases and V by 5 bases; bases with no gene match: 4. In germline, CDR1 is MDHEN, CDR2 SYDVKM. CDR3 length: 17 residues.

V gene TRBV15 combines with J gene TRBJ1-1; TRBD1 agrees at 7 bases. The CDR3 is 16 amino acids. Trimming removed 4 bases from V and 0 bases from J; junction bases left unmatched: 8. Germline V gives CDR1 LNHNV, CDR2 YYDKDF (reference sequence). CDR3 bases: TGTGCCACCAGCACTCGGACAGGCCCCTTGAACACTGAAGCTTTCTTT. Translation gives CATSTRTGPLNTEAFF.

V is TRBV5-1 and J is TRBJ1-4; weak D call: TRBD1 (6 bases). There are 15 residues in the CDR3. The V end lost 0 bases, the J end lost 4 bases, and 10 bases lay between the germline ends. From germline, CDR1 is SGHRS and CDR2 YFSETQ. The CDR3 sequence is CASSLAIQGNEKLFF. The CDR3 nucleotides are TGCGCCAGCAGCTTGGCCATACAGGGTAATGAAAAACTGTTTTTT.

J is TRBJ2-3 and V is TRBV15; 15 bases match TRBD2. The junction had 6 bases not matched to a gene; V was cut back by 1 base and J by 1 base. Germline values: CDR1 LNHNV, CDR2 YYDKDF (reference sequence). This CDR3 has 19 residues. The CDR3 loop is CATSRAPGLAGGGTDTQYF. In DNA form, the CDR3 reads TGTGCCACCAGCAGAGCGCCGGGACTAGCGGGAGGTGGCACAGATACGCAGTATTTT.

This clone was counted once. V gene TRBV29-1 combines with J gene TRBJ2-1; TRBD2 aligns across 8 bases. The J segment lost 0 bases and the V segment lost 2 bases, leaving 6 bases of the junction unmatched. The CDR3 has 16 amino acids. The germline gives CDR1 SQVTM, CDR2 ANQGSEA. The DNA of the CDR3 is TGCAGCGTTGAATTAGTCCTAGCGGGCTCCTACAATGAGCAGTTCTTC. Translated: CSVELVLAGSYNEQFF.

The V gene is TRBV4-1, the J gene TRBJ2-7, with D unresolved. Per germline, CDR1 MGHRA and CDR2 YSYEKL. The CDR3 has 17 residues. V was cut by 0 bases and J by 1 base, with 16 bases left in between. The chain's CDR3 is CASSQDSPVGVSYEQYF. CDR3 nucleotides: TGCGCCAGCAGCCAAGATAGCCCGGTCGGAGTGTCCTACGAGCAGTACTTC.

Concerning this clone: Mismatch with germline at one junction end may stem from a read error. V gene TRBV7-9 combines with J gene TRBJ2-1; D possibly corresponds to TRBD2 (6 bases). Germline values: CDR1 SEHNR, CDR2 FQNEAQ (reference sequence). This CDR3 spans 12 amino acids. CDR3 coding DNA: TGTTCCAGCAGCCCGGTGGGGGGTGAGCAGTTCTTC. Translated: CSSSPVGGEQFF.

J is TRBJ1-1 and V is TRBV18, with a possible D match to TRBD1 (5 bases). V lost 3 bases and J 11 bases, leaving 25 bases between the germline ends. Germline V gives CDR1 KGHSH, CDR2 LQKENI. The CDR3 sequence is 16 residues long. This CDR3 is CASSPLLGGTPERAFF. As DNA, the CDR3 is TGTGCCAGCTCACCCCTTCTCGGGGGGACTCCTGAGAGGGCTTTCTTT. Based on the CDR3 plus reference TRBV18 and TRBJ1-1, the full variable domain is NAGVMQNPRHLVRRRGQEARLRCSPMKGHSHVYWYRQLPEEGLKFMVYLQKENIIDESGMPKERFSAEFPKEGPSILRIQQVVRGDSAAYFCASSPLLGGTPERAFFGQGTRLTVV.

The chain recombines TRBV5-6 with TRBJ1-5; D gene uncertain. V shed 0 bases and J shed 1 base, with 5 bases lying between them. Germline CDR1 and CDR2: SGHDT and YYEEEE. This CDR3 is 14 amino acids long. In DNA form, the CDR3 reads TGTGCCAGCAGCTTGGCCGGGAGCAATCAGCCCCAGCATTTT. Protein: CASSLAGSNQPQHF.

This chain connects TRBV11-1 to TRBJ2-1; TRBD1 matches 7 bases. This CDR3 is 15 amino acids long. Germline V gives CDR1 SGHAT, CDR2 FQDESV (reference sequence). With 6 bases clipped from V and 1 base from J, the junction kept 6 bases outside the gene matches. The CDR3: CASSSTGASYNEQFF. DNA for the CDR3: TGTGCCAGCAGTTCTACAGGGGCATCCTACAATGAGCAGTTCTTC. Full variable domain (missing parts from reference TRBV11-1 and TRBJ2-1): EAEVAQSPRYKITEKSQAVAFWCDPISGHATLYWYRQILGQGPELLVQFQDESVVDDSQLPKDRFSAERLKGVDSTLKIQPAELGDSAMYLCASSSTGASYNEQFFGPGTRLTVL.

The CDR3 region has the DNA TGTGCCAGCAGCTTGTTCTCCGGGACGGGAGGCACAGATACGCAGTATTTT. This codes for CASSLFSGTGGTDTQYF. The chain joins TRBV5-4 to TRBJ2-3; TRBD2 might be the D (6 bases). V dropped 1 base and J dropped 1 base, with 16 bases sitting between them. Germline V gene sequence: CDR1 SGHNT, CDR2 YYREEE (reference sequence). There are 17 residues in the CDR3.

V usage is TRBV14 and J usage is TRBJ2-2, with 8 bases fitting TRBD1. The V and J ends lost 4 bases and 5 bases, in that order; junction bases with no gene match: 6. The V gene's germline CDR1 is SGHDN and CDR2 FVKESK. This CDR3 is built from 15 residues. CDR3 residues: CASSPQTGGTGELFF. The DNA of the CDR3 is TGTGCCAGCAGCCCGCAAACAGGGGGTACCGGGGAGCTGTTTTTT.

The V gene is TRBV29-1, the J gene TRBJ1-1; 7 nucleotides match TRBD1. In germline, CDR1 is SQVTM, CDR2 ANQGSEA. The CDR3 runs to 13 residues. Trimming at V came to 6 bases and at J to 5 bases, leaving 9 bases not matched to a gene. DNA of the CDR3: TGCAGCGTAAGGGGGCTGGACGGGACTGAAGCTTTCTTT. Protein sequence: CSVRGLDGTEAFF.

The chain has TRBV4-1 and TRBJ2-7, with 7 bases matching TRBD2. CDR3 size: 15 residues. The V gene end was trimmed by 0 bases and the J gene end by 3 bases; junction bases not matched to a gene: 5. CDR1 is MGHRA and CDR2 is YSYEKL in the germline V gene. The CDR3 nucleotides read TGCGCCAGCAGCCAAGAGTCGCAGCGGGGCTACGAGCAGTACTTC. Translated, it gives CASSQESQRGYEQYF.

In this sample, this clone turned up a few times. CDR3 in DNA: TGTGCCATCAAACACAGGGTCGACACTGAAGCTTTCTTT. Translation gives CAIKHRVDTEAFF. The chain is built from TRBV6-5 and TRBJ1-1, with D perhaps TRBD1 (6 bases). Germline assignment: CDR1 MNHEY and CDR2 SVGAGI. V gave up 10 bases and J gave up 3 bases, with 15 bases separating them. CDR3 length equals 13 residues.

The J gene is TRBJ1-1, the V gene TRBV27, with a weak D call TRBD1 (6 bases). Germline values: CDR1 MNHEY, CDR2 SMNVEV (reference sequence). The CDR3 has 15 residues. V gave up 4 bases and J gave up 2 bases, with 14 bases separating them. The CDR3 region is CASSSQQGYNTEAFF. CDR3 nucleotide sequence: TGTGCCAGCAGTTCTCAACAGGGATATAACACTGAAGCTTTCTTT.

The chain combines TRBV18 with TRBJ2-5; 8 bases map to TRBD2. The J call may be in error: the DNA end matches TRBJ2-7 better. Germline values: CDR1 KGHSH, CDR2 LQKENI. CDR3 size: 15 residues. The CDR3 region has the DNA TGTGCCAGCTCACCGGGCGGGGGGAGCTCCTACGAGCAGTACTTC. As protein: CASSPGGGSSYEQYF.

The V call is TRBV5-4, the J call TRBJ2-2; 7 nucleotides line up with TRBD2. This CDR3 is built from 16 residues. Germline CDR1 and CDR2: SGHNT and YYREEE (reference sequence). With 4 bases clipped from V and 1 base from J, the junction kept 7 bases outside the gene matches. This CDR3 is CASSQISGMNTGELFF. The CDR3 DNA is TGTGCCAGCAGCCAAATCAGCGGGATGAACACCGGGGAGCTGTTTTTT.

V usage is TRBV28 and J usage is TRBJ2-7; 8 bases align to TRBD1. Germline V gene lookup returns CDR1 MDHEN and CDR2 SYDVKM. J lost 3 bases, V lost 5 bases, and 6 bases had no gene match. The CDR3 runs 14 residues. CDR3 sequence reads: CASSPTGANYEQYF. The CDR3 DNA follows: TGTGCCAGCAGTCCGACAGGGGCGAACTACGAGCAGTACTTC.

The V and J genes are TRBV7-2 and TRBJ1-5, with D possibly being TRBD1 (6 bases). CDR1 is SGHTA, CDR2 FQGNSA, per germline. The length of the CDR3 is 15 residues. Trimming removed 5 bases from V and 5 bases from J, with 16 bases in between. CDR3 coding DNA: TGTGCCAGCAGCACTCAACACAGGACAGATCAGCCCCAGCATTTT. It encodes CASSTQHRTDQPQHF.

This CDR3 is CASSLVRDSSGANVLTF. The CDR3 DNA reads TGCGCCAGCAGCTTGGTTCGGGACAGCTCTGGGGCCAACGTCCTGACTTTC. This chain links TRBV5-1 with TRBJ2-6; 7 bases are a match to TRBD1. The CDR3 length is 17 residues. CDR1 is SGHRS and CDR2 is YFSETQ in the germline V gene. With 0 bases clipped from V and 0 bases from J, the junction kept 3 bases outside the gene matches.

J is TRBJ2-7 and V is TRBV28, with 9 bases identical to TRBD1. The CDR3 sequence is 14 residues long. Germline lookup yields CDR1 MDHEN and CDR2 SYDVKM. V dropped 7 bases and J dropped 3; count of bases not matched to a gene: 7. Here the CDR3 reads CASTPGQGGYEQYF. The CDR3 DNA reads TGTGCCAGCACCCCGGGACAGGGAGGCTACGAGCAGTACTTC.

The V call is TRBV19, the J call TRBJ2-2, with D hard to call. Germline CDR1 reads LNHDA; CDR2 reads SQIVND (reference sequence). With 0 bases removed from V and 7 bases from J, the gap between germline ends came to 3 bases. The CDR3 is 12 amino acids. This CDR3 reads CASSIDHGELFF. The DNA of the CDR3 is TGTGCCAGTAGTATAGACCACGGGGAGCTGTTTTTT.

The chain links TRBV27 to TRBJ2-7; 15 bases match TRBD2. The CDR3 has 18 amino acids. V was clipped by 4 bases and J by 2 bases; unmatched bases: 9. Germline loops: CDR1 MNHEY, CDR2 SMNVEV (reference sequence). CDR3 in amino acids: CASSSPGLAGGPTYEQYF. Here the CDR3 DNA reads TGTGCCAGCAGTTCCCCCGGACTAGCGGGAGGGCCGACCTACGAGCAGTACTTC.

The chain uses TRBV11-2 and TRBJ2-7, with no clear D. Trimming took 3 bases from V and 2 from J, leaving 8 bases between them. This CDR3 contains 13 residues. Germline V lookup: CDR1 SGHAT, CDR2 FQNNGV. In nucleotides, the CDR3 is TGTGCCAGCAGCTTCGGCAGGACCTACGAGCAGTACTTC. It encodes CASSFGRTYEQYF.